A single sample is the source of the 8 T cell receptor beta chains below, sequenced in a study of preoperative IRX-2 immunotherapy in early breast cancer. Sample treatment: preoperative locoregional IRX-2 cytokine immunotherapy. Data came from immunoSEQ multiplex PCR; TCRdb stores just in-frame clones and leaves some out. The table lists 15,000 to 25,000 clones, 85% of them singletons. Sequenced material: lymph node tissue, taken after IRX-2 immunotherapy. Source of these receptors: a human donor with breast cancer.

This chain links TRBV19 with TRBJ2-5; D remains unclear. Germline loops: CDR1 LNHDA, CDR2 SQIVND (reference sequence). The CDR3 runs 17 residues. V was trimmed by 3 bases and J by 5 bases, leaving 22 bases between them. CDR3 sequence reads: CASSIDRGTSYKETQYF. DNA for the CDR3: TGTGCCAGTAGTATCGATCGTGGCACGTCCTACAAGGAGACCCAGTACTTC.

This chain uses TRBV30 with TRBJ1-1; no reliable D call. The length of the CDR3 is 13 residues. The germline V gene has CDR1 GTSNPN and CDR2 SVGIG (reference sequence). The V end lost 5 bases, the J end lost 4 bases, and 14 bases lay between the germline ends. The CDR3 nucleotides read TGTGCCTGGGGTCAAAGACGGGGCACTGAAGCTTTCTTT. This sequence encodes CAWGQRRGTEAFF.

J is TRBJ1-6 and V is TRBV11-3; possibly TRBD1 for D (6 bases). Trimming stripped 3 bases from V and 5 bases from J, with 11 bases between. The CDR3 runs to 15 residues. Germline CDR1 and CDR2: SGHNT and YENEEA. The CDR3 sequence is CASSLGGGNNSPLHF. DNA of the CDR3: TGTGCCAGCAGCTTGGGAGGGGGAAATAATTCACCCCTCCACTTT.

The rearrangement uses TRBV6-8 and TRBJ1-1; tentatively, D is TRBD1 (6 bases). V was clipped by 6 bases and J by 2 bases, with 10 bases between them. The germline V gene has CDR1 MNHGY and CDR2 SAAAGT. This CDR3 spans 13 amino acids. CDR3 sequence (DNA): TGTGCCAGCAGGGCCGGGACAAACACTGAAGCTTTCTTT. It codes for CASRAGTNTEAFF.

The J gene is TRBJ2-5, the V gene TRBV11-3, with a possible D match to TRBD1 (6 bases). The length of the CDR3 is 15 residues. Trimming pared 5 bases from V and 5 bases from J, leaving 18 bases between. Germline assignment: CDR1 SGHNT and CDR2 YENEEA. The CDR3 coding sequence is TGTGCCAGCAGCAAACTCACAGGGAAGGGGGAGACCCAGTACTTC. Protein product: CASSKLTGKGETQYF.

This clone was seen once. The chain couples TRBV12-5 to TRBJ2-7; D is uncertain. Deletions cut 5 bases from V and 2 bases from J, with 10 bases between. Germline CDR1 is LGHNT and CDR2 is FRNRAP. The CDR3 covers 13 residues. CDR3 in DNA: TGTGCTAGTGGTACCCGACAAGCCTACGAGCAGTACTTC. Amino acids: CASGTRQAYEQYF.

This chain links TRBV6-8 with TRBJ1-4, with D maybe TRBD1 (6 bases). Germline assignment: CDR1 MNHGY and CDR2 SAAAGT. Trimming removed 4 bases from V and 3 bases from J, with 12 bases in between. The CDR3 has 15 amino acids. This CDR3 is CASSSLQGPNEKLFF. The CDR3 coding sequence is TGTGCCAGCAGTTCCCTACAGGGACCTAATGAAAAACTGTTTTTT.

The chain combines TRBV19 with TRBJ2-5; D call uncertain. The CDR3 length is 14 residues. Germline assignment: CDR1 LNHDA and CDR2 SQIVND (reference sequence). Trimming shortened V by 3 bases and J by 5 bases, and 13 bases separated the two germline ends. In nucleotides, the CDR3 is TGTGCCAGTAGTATTTCTTTAGGGATGGAGACCCAGTACTTC. Its protein is CASSISLGMETQYF.